The clone carrying this TCR beta chain was detected only a few times. Antigen unknown. The CDR3 runs 16 residues. V shed 0 bases, J shed 4 bases, and the junction held 7 bases outside the gene matches. CDR1 and CDR2 from the germline V gene are LGHNA and YNFKEQ. This sample was included in a study of CD8 T cells in ankylosing spondylitis. Broader study findings: In synovial fluid and blood from reactive arthritis, some motif variants were previously reported. There was reportedly significant enrichment of clones that were disease-linked in matched ankylosing spondylitis synovial fluid. Peripheral blood samples showed relatively rare disease-linked clones, and these clones were CD8+. One TCR beta motif, made up of roughly 8 highly homologous variants, appeared characteristic of ankylosing spondylitis blood.

Quantitative 5'-RACE with molecular barcodes generated TCR beta libraries. MiXCR, applied by TCRdb to the 5' RACE reads, yields one record per CDR3 protein. The data show some 840,000 distinct CDR3 sequences, 10% to 15% seen once. The clonotype comes from a male donor with ankylosing spondylitis. The sample was blood, either unsorted or a sorted T cell fraction (not recorded which). The chain joins TRBV4-2 to TRBJ2-3; 7 nucleotides align to TRBD2. The CDR3 DNA follows: TGTGCCAGCAGCCAAGATAAATCTAGCGGATCAGATACGCAGTATTTT. It is translated as CASSQDKSSGSDTQYF.